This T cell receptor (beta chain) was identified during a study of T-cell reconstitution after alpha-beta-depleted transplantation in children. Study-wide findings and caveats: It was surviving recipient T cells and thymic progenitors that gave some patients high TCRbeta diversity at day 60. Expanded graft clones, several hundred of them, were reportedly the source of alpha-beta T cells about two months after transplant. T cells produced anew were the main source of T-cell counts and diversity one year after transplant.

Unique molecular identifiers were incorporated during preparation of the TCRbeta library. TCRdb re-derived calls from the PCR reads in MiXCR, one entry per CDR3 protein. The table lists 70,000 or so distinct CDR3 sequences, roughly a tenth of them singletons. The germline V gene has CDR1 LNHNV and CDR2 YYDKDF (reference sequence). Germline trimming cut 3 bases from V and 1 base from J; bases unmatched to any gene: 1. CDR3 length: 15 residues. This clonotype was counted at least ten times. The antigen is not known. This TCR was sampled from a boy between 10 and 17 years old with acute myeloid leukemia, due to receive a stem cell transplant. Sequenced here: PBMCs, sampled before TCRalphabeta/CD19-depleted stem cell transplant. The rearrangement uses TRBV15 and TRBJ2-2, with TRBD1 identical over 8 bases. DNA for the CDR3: TGTGCCACCAGCAGCGGGACAGGGAACACCGGGGAGCTGTTTTTT. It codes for CATSSGTGNTGELFF.